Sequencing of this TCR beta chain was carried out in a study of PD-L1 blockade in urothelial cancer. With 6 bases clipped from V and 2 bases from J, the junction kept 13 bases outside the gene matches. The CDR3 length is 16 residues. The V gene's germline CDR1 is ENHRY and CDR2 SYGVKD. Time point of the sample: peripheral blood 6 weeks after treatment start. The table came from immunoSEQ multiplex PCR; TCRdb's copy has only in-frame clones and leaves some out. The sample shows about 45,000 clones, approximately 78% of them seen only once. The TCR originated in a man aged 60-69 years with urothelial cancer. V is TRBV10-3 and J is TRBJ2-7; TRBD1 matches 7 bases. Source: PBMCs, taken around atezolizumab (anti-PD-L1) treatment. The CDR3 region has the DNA TGTGCCATCAGCCCTAATGACAGGGCCCTGGCCTACGAGCAGTACTTC. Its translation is CAISPNDRALAYEQYF.